The T cell receptor (beta chain) described here comes from a study of blood T cell repertoires in COVID-19. Patients from Seattle were sampled longitudinally, starting during active infection. Germline CDR1 LNHDA, CDR2 SQIVND (reference sequence). With V trimmed by 2 bases and J by 4 bases, 6 bases remained unmatched. The CDR3 sequence is 15 residues long. Sequencing was performed with immunoSEQ multiplex PCR; in TCRdb, only in-frame clones are kept and a portion is missing. The sample consists of fewer than 300,000 clones, roughly 92% of them appearing once. The material sequenced was peripheral blood. The source of this sequence is a woman in her thirties with COVID-19, enrolled during active disease. The genes are TRBV19 and TRBJ1-2; 8 nucleotides match TRBD1. Written as DNA, the CDR3 is TGTGCCAGTAGTATAAACCCAGGGGGCGGCTATGGCTACACCTTC. Amino acid sequence: CASSINPGGGYGYTF. Filled out from reference TRBV19 and TRBJ1-2, the complete variable domain reads DGGITQSPKYLFRKEGQNVTLSCEQNLNHDAMYWYRQDPGQGLRLIYYSQIVNDFQKGDIAEGYSVSREKKESFPLTVTSAQKNPTAFYLCASSINPGGGYGYTFGSGTRLTVV.